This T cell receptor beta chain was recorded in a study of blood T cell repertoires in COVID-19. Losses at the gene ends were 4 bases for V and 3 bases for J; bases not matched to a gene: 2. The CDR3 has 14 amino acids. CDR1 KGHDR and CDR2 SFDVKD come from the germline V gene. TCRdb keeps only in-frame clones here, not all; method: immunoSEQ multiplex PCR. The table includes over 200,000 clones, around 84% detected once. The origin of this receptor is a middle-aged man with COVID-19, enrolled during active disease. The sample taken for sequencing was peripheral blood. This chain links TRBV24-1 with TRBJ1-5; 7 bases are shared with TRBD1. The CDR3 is CATSEQGINQPQHF. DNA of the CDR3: TGTGCCACCAGTGAACAGGGGATCAATCAGCCCCAGCATTTT.